This T cell receptor (beta chain) emerged from a study of blood T cell repertoires in COVID-19. Study-level information: From T cells, B-cell-depleted T cells, or PBMCs came the material, which was cDNA or gDNA.

Original methodology: Estimation of nucleated cell counts relied on the amplification of reference gene primers. The table came from immunoSEQ multiplex PCR; TCRdb's copy has only in-frame clones and leaves some out. The DNA gave D and trimming, while V, J and clone size come from that table. The sample has roughly 260,000 clones, about 89% seen once. Looked up from germline, CDR1 is SGHRS and CDR2 is YFSETQ. The CDR3 is 16 residues long. Trimming left V 3 bases short and J 3 bases short, with 15 bases between. The chain uses TRBV5-1 and TRBJ2-2; D remains ambiguous. The sample taken for sequencing was peripheral blood. This receptor was obtained from a woman aged 45 to 65 with acute or convalescent COVID-19. CDR3 DNA: TGCGCCAGCAGCTCCCTCGCGAGTTTTGACACCGGGGAGCTGTTTTTT. It is translated as CASSSLASFDTGELFF.